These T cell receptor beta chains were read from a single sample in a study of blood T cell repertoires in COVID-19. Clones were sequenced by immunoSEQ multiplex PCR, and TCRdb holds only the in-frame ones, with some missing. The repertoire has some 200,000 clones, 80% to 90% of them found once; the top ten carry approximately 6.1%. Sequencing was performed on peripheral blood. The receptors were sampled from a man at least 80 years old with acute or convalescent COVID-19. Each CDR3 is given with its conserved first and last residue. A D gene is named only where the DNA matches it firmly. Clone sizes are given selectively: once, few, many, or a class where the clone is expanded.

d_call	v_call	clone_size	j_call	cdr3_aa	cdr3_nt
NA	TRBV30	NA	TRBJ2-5	CAWSDEGRMAQYF	TGTGCCTGGAGTGACGAGGGCAGGATGGCCCAGTACTTC
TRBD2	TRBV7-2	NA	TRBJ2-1	CASSLTSDSSYNEQFF	TGTGCCAGCAGCTTGACTAGCGACAGCTCCTACAATGAGCAGTTCTTC
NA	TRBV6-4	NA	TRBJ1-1	CASSPRAAGAEAFF	TGTGCCAGCAGTCCCCGGGCGGCGGGGGCTGAAGCTTTCTTT
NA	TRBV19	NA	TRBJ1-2	CASSTPTGLYGYTF	TGTGCCAGTAGTACCCCGACAGGCCTCTATGGCTACACCTTC
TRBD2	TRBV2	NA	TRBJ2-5	CASSLDSGRVETQYF	TGTGCCAGCAGCCTGGATAGCGGGAGAGTAGAGACCCAGTACTTC
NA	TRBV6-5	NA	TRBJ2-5	CASSSWALETQYF	TGTGCCAGCAGTTCCTGGGCCCTAGAGACCCAGTACTTC
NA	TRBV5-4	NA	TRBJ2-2	CASSPRDTGELFF	TGTGCCAGCAGCCCGCGAGACACCGGGGAGCTGTTTTTT
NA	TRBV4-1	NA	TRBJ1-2	CASSRDPGRLTGGYTF	TGCGCCAGCAGCCGAGACCCGGGCAGACTTACAGGAGGCTACACCTTC
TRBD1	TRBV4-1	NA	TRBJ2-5	CASSPQDRGKETQYF	TGCGCCAGCAGCCCCCAGGACAGGGGGAAGGAGACCCAGTACTTC
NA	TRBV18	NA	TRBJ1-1	CASSLWTLRDTEAFF	TGTGCCAGCTCACTCTGGACACTTAGGGACACTGAAGCTTTCTTT
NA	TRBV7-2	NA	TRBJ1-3	CASSLGRVGNTIYF	TGTGCCAGCAGCTTAGGTCGGGTTGGAAACACCATATATTTT
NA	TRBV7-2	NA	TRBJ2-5	CASSLGQVLRETQYF	TGTGCCAGCAGCTTAGGGCAGGTCCTCCGGGAGACCCAGTACTTC
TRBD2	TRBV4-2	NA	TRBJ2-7	CASSQDSGRFPYEQYF	TGTGCCAGCAGCCAAGACAGCGGGAGGTTCCCCTACGAGCAGTACTTC
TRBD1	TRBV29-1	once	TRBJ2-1	CSATTGKVYNEQFF	TGCAGCGCAACGACAGGGAAGGTTTACAATGAGCAGTTCTTC
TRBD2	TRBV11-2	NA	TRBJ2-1	CASSPRGLAEAEEQFF	TGTGCCAGCAGCCCGAGGGGACTAGCGGAGGCGGAAGAGCAGTTCTTC
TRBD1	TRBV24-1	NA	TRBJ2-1	CATSEPGTGAGEQFF	TGTGCCACCAGTGAACCCGGGACAGGGGCCGGAGAGCAGTTCTTC
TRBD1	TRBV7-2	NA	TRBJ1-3	CASSPLQGSGGNTIYF	TGTGCCAGCAGCCCACTACAGGGGTCTGGTGGAAACACCATATATTTT
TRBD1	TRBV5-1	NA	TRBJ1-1	CASSLVSWTGNTEAFF	TGCGCCAGCAGCTTGGTGTCCTGGACAGGCAACACTGAAGCTTTCTTT
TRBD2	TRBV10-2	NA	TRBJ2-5	CASSKGLAWETQYF	TGCGCCAGCAGTAAGGGACTAGCTTGGGAGACCCAGTACTTC
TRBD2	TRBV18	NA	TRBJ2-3	CASSPPTSGRFTDTQYF	TGTGCCAGCTCACCACCGACTAGCGGGAGGTTTACAGATACGCAGTATTTT
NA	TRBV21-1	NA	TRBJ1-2	CASSKAGTRSEDGYTF	TGTGCCAGCAGCAAAGCCGGGACAAGGTCAGAGGATGGCTACACCTTC
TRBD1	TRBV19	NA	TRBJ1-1	CASGQGGWTEAFF	TGTGCCAGTGGACAGGGTGGATGGACTGAAGCTTTCTTT
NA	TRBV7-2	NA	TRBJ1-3	CASRRTAGNTIYF	TGTGCCAGCAGAAGGACAGCTGGAAACACCATATATTTT
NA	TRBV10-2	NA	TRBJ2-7	CASGRGLNEQYF	TGCGCCAGCGGCCGGGGTCTAAACGAGCAGTACTTC
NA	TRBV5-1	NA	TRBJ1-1	CASSLSLGAGEAFF	TGCGCCAGCAGCTTGTCCCTAGGGGCAGGGGAAGCTTTCTTT
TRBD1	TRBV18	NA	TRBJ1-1	CASSPGQEAEAFF	TGTGCCAGCTCACCAGGACAGGAGGCTGAAGCTTTCTTT
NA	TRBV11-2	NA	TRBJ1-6	CASSFNRANSPLHF	TGTGCCAGCAGCTTTAACAGGGCTAATTCACCCCTCCACTTT
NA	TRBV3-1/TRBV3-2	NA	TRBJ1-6	CASSPDRDSPLHF	TGTGCCAGCAGCCCTGATCGGGATTCACCCCTCCACTTT
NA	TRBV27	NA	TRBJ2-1	CASSLIPGGEQFF	TGTGCCAGCAGTTTAATACCCGGTGGTGAGCAGTTCTTC
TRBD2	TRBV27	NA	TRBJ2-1	CASRSRGLAGNEQFF	TGTGCCAGCAGGTCGAGGGGACTAGCTGGCAATGAGCAGTTCTTC
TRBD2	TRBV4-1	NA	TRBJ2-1	CASSQEAVLAGASYNEQFF	TGCGCCAGCAGCCAAGAAGCCGTTTTAGCGGGAGCCTCCTACAATGAGCAGTTCTTC
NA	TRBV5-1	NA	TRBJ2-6	CASRQTSSGANVLTF	TGCGCCAGCAGACAGACGAGCTCTGGGGCCAACGTCCTGACTTTC